This T cell receptor (beta chain) stems from a study of T cell responses to AZD1222 COVID-19 vaccine. Study-wide context: Researchers grouped second doses given at about 4 or about 12 weeks into one pool.

This clone was found once. The antigen is unknown. Clones were read by immunoSEQ multiplex PCR, and TCRdb kept only the in-frame ones, dropping some. The sample records around 140,000 clones, roughly 90% being singletons. Study-level results: Reports indicate that nearly half of spike-specific TCRs are directed at unmutated variant regions. Compared with day 0, the breadth and depth of the Spike-specific TCR repertoire rose significantly after two doses of AZD1222.

Germline CDR1 LNHDA, CDR2 SQIVND (reference sequence). The junction had 9 bases not matched to a gene; V was cut back by 6 bases and J by 0 bases. The CDR3 is made up of 17 amino acids. Material: peripheral blood, obtained on day 0 of AZD1222 vaccination. The clonotype comes from an adult in good health. This chain connects TRBV19 to TRBJ1-1, with TRBD1 matching 11 bases. The CDR3 DNA follows: TGTGCCAGTAGACCCGGGACAGGGGGGATCCTGAACACTGAAGCTTTCTTT. This gives the protein CASRPGTGGILNTEAFF.